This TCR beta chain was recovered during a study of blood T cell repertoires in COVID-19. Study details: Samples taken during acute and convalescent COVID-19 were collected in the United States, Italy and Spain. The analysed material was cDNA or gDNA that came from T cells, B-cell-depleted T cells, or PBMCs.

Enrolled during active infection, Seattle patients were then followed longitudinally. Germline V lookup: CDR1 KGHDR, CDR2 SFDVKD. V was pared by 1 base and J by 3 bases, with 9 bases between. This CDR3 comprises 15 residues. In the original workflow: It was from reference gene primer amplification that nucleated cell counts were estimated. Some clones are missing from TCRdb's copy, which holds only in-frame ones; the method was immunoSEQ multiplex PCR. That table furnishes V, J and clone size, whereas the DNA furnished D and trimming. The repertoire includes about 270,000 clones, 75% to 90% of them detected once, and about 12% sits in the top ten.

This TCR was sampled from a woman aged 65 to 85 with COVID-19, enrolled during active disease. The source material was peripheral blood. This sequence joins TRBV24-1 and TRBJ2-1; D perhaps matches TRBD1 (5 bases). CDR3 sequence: CATSDFAGFYNEQFF. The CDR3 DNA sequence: TGTGCCACCAGTGATTTTGCAGGGTTCTACAATGAGCAGTTCTTC.